A selection of T cell receptor beta chains follows, all from one sample in a study of OX40 agonist ivuxolimab in advanced cancers. Clones were sequenced by immunoSEQ multiplex PCR, and TCRdb holds only the in-frame ones, with some missing. Found here are tens of thousands of clones, roughly 85% of them singletons; the top ten hold approximately 0.63%. The sequenced sample was CD4+ or CD8+ T cells sorted from blood, obtained in a trial of the OX40 agonist ivuxolimab. The receptors here all came from an adult with an advanced solid tumor such as melanoma, head and neck, liver or kidney cancer. The CDR3 runs from the conserved cysteine through the conserved F or W. Fields, in order: V gene, J gene, D gene, clone size, CDR3 DNA, CDR3 protein. D genes are given only for firm matches. Size tells how often a clone was seen (once, few, many) or the class of an expanded clone, and some rows leave it out.

>TRBV11-2|TRBJ1-1|NA|NA
TGTGCCAGCAGTCACTTAGGTTTGGGGCCGGGAGGCACTGAAGCTTTCTTT
CASSHLGLGPGGTEAFF
>TRBV5-1|TRBJ2-2|NA|NA
TGCGCCAGCAGCTTGGAGGATGGCGCCGGGGAGCTGTTTTTT
CASSLEDGAGELFF
>TRBV2|TRBJ2-7|TRBD1|NA
TGTGCCAGCAGGGGACAGGCTAGCTACGAGCAGTACTTC
CASRGQASYEQYF
>TRBV2|TRBJ2-1|TRBD2|NA
TGTGCCAGCAGCCTCCACCTAACTAGCGGGGGGATCAATGAGCAGTTCTTC
CASSLHLTSGGINEQFF
>TRBV4-1|TRBJ2-5|NA|NA
TGCGCCAGCAGCCGCCTCCTCGGAGAGACCCAGTACTTC
CASSRLLGETQYF
>TRBV7-9|TRBJ2-1|NA|NA
TGTGCCAGCAGCTTGTGGGGGGCTAATGAGCAGTTCTTC
CASSLWGANEQFF
>TRBV19|TRBJ1-2|NA|NA
TGTGCCAGTAGTATAGACAGCTTCTATGGCTACACCTTC
CASSIDSFYGYTF
>TRBV10-3|TRBJ2-5|NA|NA
TGTGCCATCAGTGTGGACAGCAAGACCCAGTACTTC
CAISVDSKTQYF
>TRBV9|TRBJ2-5|TRBD1|NA
TGTGCCCGCGGGGACAGGGGGCTCGAGACCCAGTACTTC
CARGDRGLETQYF
>TRBV5-1|TRBJ2-2|TRBD1|NA
TGCGCCAGCAGCTTGGGTTCGGGACAGGACGTCCTCGGGGAGCTGTTTTTT
CASSLGSGQDVLGELFF
>TRBV6-5|TRBJ1-4|NA|NA
TGTGCCAGCAGTTACTCACGGAATGAAAAACTGTTTTTT
CASSYSRNEKLFF
>TRBV5-6|TRBJ2-5|NA|NA
TGTGCCAGCAGCTTGGGTCGGGCAACCGTCGCGACCCAGTACTTC
CASSLGRATVATQYF
>TRBV7-3|TRBJ2-6|TRBD1|NA
TGTGCCAGCAGCTTAAGGACAGGGACGGGGGCCAACGTCCTGACTTTC
CASSLRTGTGANVLTF
>TRBV6-5|TRBJ2-5|TRBD2|once
TGTGCCAGCAGAGGACTAGCACGGGAGACCCAGTACTTC
CASRGLARETQYF
>TRBV2|TRBJ1-5|NA|NA
TGTGCCACCAGGGAGGGGAGTAATCAGCCCCAGCATTTT
CATREGSNQPQHF
>TRBV18|TRBJ2-6|TRBD1|NA
TGTGCCAGCTCACCACTAGGGACAGGGATCTCTGGGGCCAACGTCCTGACTTTC
CASSPLGTGISGANVLTF
>TRBV2|TRBJ2-1|NA|NA
TGTGCCAGCACCAAACAGGTAGTAGGCAATGAGCAGTTCTTC
CASTKQVVGNEQFF
>TRBV18|TRBJ2-3|NA|few
TGTGCCAGCTCACCAGGATATAACCTGGGCGCATCGGCGTCCAGCACAGATACGCAGTATTTT
CASSPGYNLGASASSTDTQYF
>TRBV5-1|TRBJ2-3|TRBD2|NA
TGCGCCAGCAGCTTGGTATTAGCGGGCAGCGATACGCAGTATTTT
CASSLVLAGSDTQYF